A selection of T cell receptor beta chains follows, all from one sample in a study of beta chain features in type 1 diabetes. This table comes from immunoSEQ multiplex PCR, and its TCRdb copy is limited to in-frame clones, with some not included. In the table there are fewer than 650,000 clones, about a sixth of which are singletons. Sequenced input: naive CD4+ T cells from blood. Receptors were obtained from a man between 18 and 29 years old in good health. The CDR3 runs from the conserved cysteine through the conserved F or W. D genes are given only for firm matches. The size entry is marked missing in some rows and otherwise reads once, few, many or a size class.

cdr3_aa	cdr3_nt	v_call	j_call	clone_size	d_call
CASRTGGSDGYTF	TGTGCCAGCAGGACAGGGGGAAGTGATGGCTACACCTTC	TRBV6-5	TRBJ1-2	few	TRBD1
CASSLREEAFF	TGTGCCAGCAGCTTAAGGGAGGAAGCTTTCTTT	TRBV7-2	TRBJ1-1	few	-
CASSRRRRGLNTGELFF	TGTGCCAGCAGCCGGAGGCGCAGGGGGCTAAACACCGGGGAGCTGTTTTTT	TRBV11-1	TRBJ2-2	-	TRBD1
CASTDRGLGANVLTF	TGCGCCAGCACAGACAGGGGACTCGGGGCCAACGTCCTGACTTTC	TRBV5-1	TRBJ2-6	few	TRBD1
CASSQAGGWNNEQFF	TGTGCCAGCAGCCAAGCGGGGGGGTGGAACAATGAGCAGTTCTTC	TRBV28	TRBJ2-1	-	TRBD2
CASSLAGAGAFF	TGTGCCAGCAGCTTGGCAGGGGCCGGGGCTTTCTTT	TRBV5-6	TRBJ1-1	few	-
CASSVAALAKTFSYNEQFF	TGTGCCAGCAGCGTAGCGGCACTAGCAAAGACTTTCTCCTACAATGAGCAGTTCTTC	TRBV9	TRBJ2-1	-	-
CASSLQGRTEAFF	TGTGCCAGCAGCTTACAGGGTCGGACTGAAGCTTTCTTT	TRBV7-8	TRBJ1-1	-	-
CSVHPGGGNEQYF	TGCAGCGTTCACCCCGGGGGTGGTAACGAGCAGTACTTC	TRBV29-1	TRBJ2-7	-	-
CASSPTGLNTEAFF	TGTGCCAGCAGCCCGACCGGATTGAACACTGAAGCTTTCTTT	TRBV6-5	TRBJ1-1	few	-
CASSLVGGLNTEAFF	TGCGCCAGCAGCTTGGTAGGGGGCCTGAACACTGAAGCTTTCTTT	TRBV5-1	TRBJ1-1	few	TRBD1
CASSRSGRDYNEQFF	TGTGCCAGCAGTCGTAGCGGGAGAGACTACAATGAGCAGTTCTTC	TRBV2	TRBJ2-1	few	TRBD2
CSVVGQAIPYEQYF	TGCAGCGTTGTGGGGCAGGCCATACCCTACGAGCAGTACTTC	TRBV29-1	TRBJ2-7	-	-
CASSLQGPNNSPLHF	TGTGCCAGCAGCTTGCAGGGACCCAATAATTCACCCCTCCACTTT	TRBV7-8	TRBJ1-6	-	-
CAWSVQGAYEQYF	TGTGCCTGGAGTGTACAGGGGGCTTACGAGCAGTACTTC	TRBV30	TRBJ2-7	-	TRBD1
CASSPGRGGTSYEQYF	TGTGCCAGCTCACCGGGAAGGGGAGGGACATCCTACGAGCAGTACTTC	TRBV18	TRBJ2-7	-	-
CASHRMRNTEAFF	TGCGCCAGCCACAGAATGCGGAACACTGAAGCTTTCTTT	TRBV5-1	TRBJ1-1	-	-
CASRSTGMNTEAFF	TGTGCCAGCAGATCGACAGGTATGAACACTGAAGCTTTCTTT	TRBV5-4	TRBJ1-1	few	-
CASSLGAGLGTEAFF	TGTGCCAGCAGCTTAGGCGCAGGGTTGGGCACTGAAGCTTTCTTT	TRBV7-2	TRBJ1-1	-	-
CASSPSGDYGYTF	TGTGCCAGCAGCCCCTCGGGGGACTATGGCTACACCTTC	TRBV9	TRBJ1-2	-	-
CASSRGLYPGEKLFF	TGTGCCAGCAGCAGGGGGCTATATCCGGGTGAAAAACTGTTTTTT	TRBV2	TRBJ1-4	few	TRBD1
CASSLLARVRDTRAETQYF	TGTGCCAGCAGTTTGTTGGCTCGGGTGAGGGACACTCGAGCCGAGACCCAGTACTTC	TRBV28	TRBJ2-5	few	-
CAWSVQGTRLNQPQHF	TGTGCCTGGAGTGTACAGGGGACACGGTTAAATCAGCCCCAGCATTTT	TRBV30	TRBJ1-5	few	TRBD1
CASSLNSVQFF	TGTGCCAGCAGCTTGAATTCTGTGCAGTTCTTC	TRBV5-8	TRBJ2-1	few	-
CATSRTGTGGEQYF	TGTGCCACCAGCAGGACGGGAACAGGGGGCGAGCAGTACTTC	TRBV15	TRBJ2-7	-	TRBD1
CASSQGGQYGYTF	TGTGCCAGCAGCCAAGGGGGCCAATATGGCTACACCTTC	TRBV4-2	TRBJ1-2	-	-
CASSLGQGNEQFF	TGTGCCAGCAGCTTGGGACAGGGCAATGAGCAGTTCTTC	TRBV5-4	TRBJ2-1	-	TRBD1
CAISEKVRGISTDTQYF	TGTGCCATCAGTGAGAAGGTTCGAGGGATTAGCACAGATACGCAGTATTTT	TRBV10-3	TRBJ2-3	few	-
CASSLIGPGYGYTF	TGTGCCAGCAGTTTAATAGGACCGGGCTATGGCTACACCTTC	TRBV28	TRBJ1-2	-	-
CASAYQETQYF	TGTGCCAGCGCGTACCAAGAGACCCAGTACTTC	TRBV14	TRBJ2-5	few	-
CASSPGAGNTIYF	TGTGCCAGCAGCCCGGGAGCTGGAAACACCATATATTTT	TRBV5-4	TRBJ1-3	-	-
CAIKPSDSPTNIQYF	TGTGCCATCAAGCCGAGCGATTCCCCCACAAACATTCAGTACTTC	TRBV10-3	TRBJ2-4	-	-
CASSRDENQLQARGTGELFF	TGCGCCAGCAGCCGCGACGAAAACCAGCTACAGGCCCGGGGCACCGGGGAGCTGTTTTTT	TRBV4-3	TRBJ2-2	-	-
CASRDVNYGYTF	TGCGCCAGCCGCGACGTCAACTATGGCTACACCTTC	TRBV5-1	TRBJ1-2	-	-
CASSLGRQGNQPQHF	TGTGCCAGCAGCTTAGGACGACAGGGCAATCAGCCCCAGCATTTT	TRBV7-2	TRBJ1-5	-	-
CASKDVGVADTQYF	TGTGCCAGTAAAGACGTGGGAGTTGCGGATACGCAGTATTTT	TRBV19	TRBJ2-3	few	-
CASSPDRASSYEQYF	TGTGCCAGCAGCCCCGACCGCGCTTCCTCCTACGAGCAGTACTTC	TRBV7-3	TRBJ2-7	few	-
CATSPISRTSGRYEQFF	TGTGCCACCAGCCCAATCTCGAGGACTAGCGGTAGATATGAGCAGTTCTTC	TRBV15	TRBJ2-1	-	TRBD2
CASSLVADTDTQYF	TGTGCCAGCAGCTTAGTCGCCGACACAGATACGCAGTATTTT	TRBV11-3	TRBJ2-3	-	-
CASSWSGRANEQFF	TGCGCCAGCAGCTGGAGCGGGAGGGCGAATGAGCAGTTCTTC	TRBV5-1	TRBJ2-1	-	TRBD2
CARSLTGTASYEQYF	TGTGCCCGGTCCTTAACCGGGACAGCGTCCTACGAGCAGTACTTC	TRBV30	TRBJ2-7	few	TRBD1
CASSIATGGKGSYEQYF	TGTGCCAGTAGTATAGCCACAGGGGGAAAGGGCAGCTACGAGCAGTACTTC	TRBV19	TRBJ2-7	-	TRBD1
CASSERGQWNQETQYF	TGTGCCAGCAGCGAGAGGGGGCAATGGAACCAAGAGACCCAGTACTTC	TRBV9	TRBJ2-5	-	TRBD1
CASSTPEGMNTGELFF	TGCGCCAGCAGCACCCCAGAAGGAATGAACACCGGGGAGCTGTTTTTT	TRBV5-1	TRBJ2-2	-	-
CASNIGGFQETQYF	TGCGCCAGCAACATAGGGGGATTCCAAGAGACCCAGTACTTC	TRBV5-1	TRBJ2-5	few	-
CSVSGGEPQHF	TGCAGTGTCTCGGGGGGCGAGCCCCAGCATTTT	TRBV20-1	TRBJ1-5	-	-
CASRGLAGPHNEQFF	TGTGCCAGCAGGGGACTCGCCGGTCCACACAATGAGCAGTTCTTC	TRBV25-1	TRBJ2-1	few	-
CASSQVFGYWARGYNEQFF	TGCGCCAGCAGCCAAGTTTTTGGCTACTGGGCCCGGGGCTACAATGAGCAGTTCTTC	TRBV4-1	TRBJ2-1	-	-
CASSSSSGDQNIQYF	TGTGCCAGCAGTTCCTCTAGCGGGGACCAAAACATTCAGTACTTC	TRBV28	TRBJ2-4	few	TRBD2
CASSKEGGVNTEAFF	TGCGCCAGCAGCAAAGAAGGGGGTGTGAACACTGAAGCTTTCTTT	TRBV5-1	TRBJ1-1	-	-
CASRGSGGNEQFF	TGTGCCAGCCGAGGGAGCGGGGGGAATGAGCAGTTCTTC	TRBV7-9	TRBJ2-1	few	TRBD2
CASSGQGNSYNEQFF	TGTGCCAGCAGTGGACAGGGTAACTCCTACAATGAGCAGTTCTTC	TRBV9	TRBJ2-1	-	TRBD1
CASSFFVWGDETQYF	TGTGCCAGCAGCTTTTTCGTTTGGGGGGACGAGACCCAGTACTTC	TRBV5-6	TRBJ2-5	-	-
CASSGPGHGNYGYTF	TGTGCCAGCAGTGGACCGGGACACGGAAACTATGGCTACACCTTC	TRBV2	TRBJ1-2	-	-
CATSRSYSGQGRQEAFF	TGTGCCACCAGCAGATCTTATTCGGGACAGGGGAGACAAGAAGCTTTCTTT	TRBV15	TRBJ1-1	-	TRBD1